Here is one T cell receptor (beta chain) with its context. With iRepertoire HTBI primers and Arm-PCR of CDR3 regions, TCR beta libraries were built. A single record per CDR3 protein comes from TCRdb applying MiXCR to the multiplex PCR reads. The data show 400,000 to 500,000 distinct CDR3 sequences, with around 16% seen just once and about 7.8% held by the top ten. The data belong to a study of regulatory T cells in long-lasting Graves disease. Time point: newly diagnosed GD, antithyroid drugs for less than 3 months. RNA isolated from PBMCs was used to make the TCR library. V lost 6 bases and J lost 4; bases outside the gene matches: 6. The CDR3 length is 14 residues. CDR1 is SGHVS and CDR2 is FQNEAQ in the germline V gene. This sample also belongs to another study, concerning T cells in Graves' hyperthyroidism and ophthalmopathy.

The chain links TRBV7-8 to TRBJ2-5, with 9 bases identical to TRBD2. The clonotype originates from a woman in her forties with Graves disease. Sequenced material: peripheral blood mononuclear cells (PBMCs), taken at new diagnosis, from a patient treated with antithyroid drugs. The CDR3 DNA is TGTGCCAGCAGTCGACGACTAGCGGCAGAGACCCAGTACTTC. Protein product: CASSRRLAAETQYF.